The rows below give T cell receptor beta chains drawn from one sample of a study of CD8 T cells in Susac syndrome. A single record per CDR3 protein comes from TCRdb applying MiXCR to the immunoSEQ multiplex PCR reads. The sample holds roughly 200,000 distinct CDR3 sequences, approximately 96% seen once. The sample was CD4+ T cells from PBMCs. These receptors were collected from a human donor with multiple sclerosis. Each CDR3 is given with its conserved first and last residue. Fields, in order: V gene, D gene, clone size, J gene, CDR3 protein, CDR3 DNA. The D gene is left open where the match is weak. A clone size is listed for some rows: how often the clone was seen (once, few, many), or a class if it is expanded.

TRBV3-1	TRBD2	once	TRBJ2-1	CASSQDRVLAGGRYNEQFF	TGTGCCAGCAGCCAAGATCGGGTACTAGCGGGGGGCAGATACAATGAGCAGTTCTTC
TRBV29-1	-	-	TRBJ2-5	CSVTSGGTGLAQYF	TGCAGCGTTACCTCTGGGGGGACGGGTTTGGCCCAGTACTTC
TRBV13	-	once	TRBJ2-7	CASSPEGEWDEQYF	TGTGCCAGCAGCCCCGAGGGGGAATGGGACGAGCAGTACTTC
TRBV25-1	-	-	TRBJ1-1	CASSEANRRDTEAFF	TGTGCCAGCAGTGAAGCGAACCGTCGGGACACTGAAGCTTTCTTT
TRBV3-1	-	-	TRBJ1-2	CASSQDRTSRITF	TGTGCCAGCAGCCAAGATCGGACTTCCCGTATTACCTTC
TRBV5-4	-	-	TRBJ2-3	CASSLGADTDTQYF	TGTGCCAGCAGCTTGGGGGCGGATACAGATACGCAGTATTTT
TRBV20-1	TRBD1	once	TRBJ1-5	CSAEGGTESNQPQHF	TGCAGTGCAGAGGGTGGGACAGAAAGCAATCAGCCCCAGCATTTT
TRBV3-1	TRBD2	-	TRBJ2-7	CASKGTSGAYEQYF	TGTGCCAGCAAAGGGACTAGCGGCGCCTACGAGCAGTACTTC
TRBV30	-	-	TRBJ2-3	CAWSEYNTQYF	TGTGCCTGGAGTGAGTATAATACGCAGTATTTT
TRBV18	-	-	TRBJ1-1	CASSLGKDEAFF	TGTGCCAGCTCACTGGGGAAAGATGAAGCTTTCTTT
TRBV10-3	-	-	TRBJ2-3	CAINRASSTASTDTQYF	TGTGCCATCAATCGGGCGTCCTCAACCGCTAGCACAGATACGCAGTATTTT
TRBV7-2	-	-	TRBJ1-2	CASSLGPSYGYTF	TGTGCCAGCAGCTTAGGCCCTAGCTATGGCTACACCTTC
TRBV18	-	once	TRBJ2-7	CASSPRTIHYEQYF	TGTGCCAGCTCACCACGGACAATTCACTACGAGCAGTACTTC
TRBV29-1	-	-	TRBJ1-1	CSVGRDKVNTEAFF	TGCAGCGTTGGTCGGGACAAAGTAAACACTGAAGCTTTCTTT
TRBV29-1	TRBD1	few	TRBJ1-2	CSVLDRGAYGYTF	TGCAGCGTTTTGGACAGGGGAGCCTATGGCTACACCTTC
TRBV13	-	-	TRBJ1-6	CASSGPGPNNSPLHF	TGTGCCAGCAGCGGACCGGGACCTAATAATTCACCCCTCCACTTT
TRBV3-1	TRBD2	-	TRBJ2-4	CASSHRAGGPGKNIQYF	TGTGCCAGCAGCCACAGAGCGGGGGGGCCCGGCAAAAACATTCAGTACTTC
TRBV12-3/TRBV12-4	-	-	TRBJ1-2	CASSIGSYGYTF	TGTGCCAGCAGTATAGGTAGCTATGGCTACACCTTC
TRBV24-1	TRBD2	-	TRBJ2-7	CATSDGGSYEQYF	TGTGCCACCAGTGACGGGGGGTCCTACGAGCAGTACTTC
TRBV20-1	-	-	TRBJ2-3	CSARDLYRAQTDTQYF	TGCAGTGCTAGAGATCTCTACAGGGCCCAAACAGATACGCAGTATTTT
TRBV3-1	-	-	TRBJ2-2	CASRRTGGTPGELFF	TGTGCCAGCAGAAGAACCGGGGGAACACCCGGGGAGCTGTTTTTT
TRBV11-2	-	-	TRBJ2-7	CASSLVSTVYEQYF	TGTGCCAGCAGCTTAGTCTCGACAGTCTACGAGCAGTACTTC
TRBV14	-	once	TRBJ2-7	CASSQWSGLYEQYF	TGTGCCAGCAGCCAATGGTCGGGACTTTACGAGCAGTACTTC
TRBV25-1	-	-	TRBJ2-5	CASSELIGGTQYF	TGTGCCAGCAGTGAATTGATCGGAGGGACCCAGTACTTC
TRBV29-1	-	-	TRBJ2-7	CSVGNSYEQYF	TGCAGCGTCGGAAACTCCTACGAGCAGTACTTC
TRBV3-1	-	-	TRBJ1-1	CASSQEGGLTEAFF	TGTGCCAGCAGCCAAGAGGGGGGCCTCACTGAAGCTTTCTTT
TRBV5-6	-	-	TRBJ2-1	CASSLETGNEQFF	TGTGCCAGCAGCTTAGAAACAGGAAATGAGCAGTTCTTC
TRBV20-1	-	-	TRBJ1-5	CSAGDTSGNQPQHF	TGCAGTGCCGGCGACACCTCGGGTAATCAGCCCCAGCATTTT
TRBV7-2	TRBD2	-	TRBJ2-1	CASSFSGGIYNEQFF	TGTGCCAGCAGCTTTAGCGGGGGAATTTACAATGAGCAGTTCTTC
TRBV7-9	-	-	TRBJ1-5	CASSLVTALDNQPQHF	TGTGCCAGCAGCTTAGTGACAGCCCTCGATAATCAGCCCCAGCATTTT
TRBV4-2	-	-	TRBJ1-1	CASSQDQGMNTEAFF	TGTGCCAGCAGCCAAGATCAGGGTATGAACACTGAAGCTTTCTTT
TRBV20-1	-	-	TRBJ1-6	CSARDPRDSPLHF	TGCAGTGCGAGGGACCCGAGAGATTCACCCCTCCACTTT
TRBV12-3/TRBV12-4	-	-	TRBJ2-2	CASSFKTGGTGELFF	TGTGCCAGCAGTTTTAAGACAGGCGGCACCGGGGAGCTGTTTTTT
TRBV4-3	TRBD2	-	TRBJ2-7	CASSQEGRGGYEQYF	TGCGCCAGCAGCCAAGAAGGCCGGGGGGGGTACGAGCAGTACTTC
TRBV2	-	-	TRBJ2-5	CASRRTGTLYQETQYF	TGTGCCAGCAGGCGCACCGGGACGCTGTACCAAGAGACCCAGTACTTC
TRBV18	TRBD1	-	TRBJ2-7	CASRQGDEQYF	TGTGCCAGTCGACAGGGGGACGAGCAGTACTTC
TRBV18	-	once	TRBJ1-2	CASSPEPGYGYTF	TGTGCCAGCTCACCCGAACCAGGCTATGGCTACACCTTC